Below are 9 T cell receptor beta chains sequenced from a single sample in a study of blood T cell repertoires in COVID-19. Sequenced by immunoSEQ multiplex PCR; TCRdb stores in-frame clones only, minus some. Of 200,000 to 250,000 clones in the sample, roughly nine tenths were seen once. The sample comprised peripheral blood. These receptors came from a woman in her 50s with acute or convalescent COVID-19.

The chain recombines TRBV3-1 (or the pseudogene TRBV3-2) with TRBJ2-5; possibly TRBD1 for D (5 bases). The CDR3 has 13 amino acids. From germline, CDR1 is LGHDT and CDR2 YNNKEL (reference sequence). The germline V and J ends were trimmed by 3 bases and 4 bases, with 9 bases remaining between them. The CDR3 region is CASSQQGIETQYF. In DNA form, the CDR3 reads TGTGCCAGCAGCCAGCAGGGAATAGAGACCCAGTACTTC.

This chain joins TRBV19 and TRBJ1-5, with TRBD1 identical over 9 bases. J was trimmed by 6 bases and V by 3 bases; bases with no gene match: 9. Germline V CDR1 and CDR2: LNHDA, SQIVND (reference sequence). The CDR3 has 16 amino acids. The CDR3 is CASSIGEGTGFQPQHF. The CDR3 DNA is TGTGCCAGTAGTATTGGGGAAGGGACAGGGTTTCAGCCCCAGCATTTT.

This chain joins TRBV30 and TRBJ2-7; 11 bases agree with TRBD2. The CDR3 has 14 residues. V shed 8 bases and J 4 bases; nucleotides not matched to a gene: 10. Germline-derived CDR1 and CDR2 are GTSNPN and SVGIG (reference sequence). This chain's CDR3 is CALVGTSGSYEQYF. The DNA for the CDR3 is TGTGCCCTAGTTGGAACTAGCGGGAGTTACGAGCAGTACTTC.

V gene TRBV11-2 combines with J gene TRBJ2-7; 9 nucleotides agree with TRBD1. CDR3 length equals 16 residues. Per the germline V gene, CDR1 is SGHAT and CDR2 is FQNNGV. Unmatched junction bases numbered 10, after V lost 7 bases and J lost 0 bases. Here the CDR3 reads CASTQIGQGSSYEQYF. In nucleotides, the CDR3 is TGTGCCAGCACCCAGATAGGACAGGGGAGCTCCTACGAGCAGTACTTC.

The chain carries TRBV9 and TRBJ2-3; 15 bases match TRBD2. This CDR3 has 18 residues. Germline V gives CDR1 SGDLS, CDR2 YYNGEE. Unmatched junction bases numbered 5, after V lost 3 bases and J lost 0 bases. The CDR3 coding sequence is TGTGCCAGCAGCGCCTTGGGACTAGCGGGGGGAAGCACAGATACGCAGTATTTT. Protein product: CASSALGLAGGSTDTQYF.

The V gene is TRBV6-5, the J gene TRBJ1-6; no firm D call. Trimming cost V 6 bases and J 7 bases, with 10 bases left between them. Looked up from germline, CDR1 is MNHEY and CDR2 is SVGAGI. This CDR3 is built from 13 residues. The DNA of the CDR3 is TGTGCCAGCAGCGAGGGCGTAAATTCACCCCTCCACTTT. Amino acids: CASSEGVNSPLHF.

Only one count was recorded for this clone. V is TRBV5-8 and J is TRBJ2-4; no clear D. The V gene lost 2 bases and the J gene lost 6 bases, with 12 bases spanning the gap. Germline loops: CDR1 SGHTS, CDR2 YDEGEE. This CDR3 has 14 residues. CDR3 in amino acids: CASSLNLELNIQYF. CDR3 nucleotide sequence: TGTGCCAGCAGCTTAAACCTAGAGCTAAACATTCAGTACTTC.

In DNA form, the CDR3 reads TGTGCCAGCAGCAGTCACAGGGGGCAGGTCGCTGAAGCTTTCTTT. It codes for CASSSHRGQVAEAFF. The chain uses TRBV5-8 and TRBJ1-1; 9 bases match TRBD1. Germline loops: CDR1 SGHTS, CDR2 YDEGEE. This CDR3 region has 15 residues. The junction had 10 bases not matched to a gene; V was cut back by 4 bases and J by 6 bases.

The V call is TRBV5-4, the J call TRBJ1-1; D possibly corresponds to TRBD1 (5 bases). Trimming removed 3 bases from V and 6 bases from J, with 18 bases in between. The CDR3 is made up of 15 amino acids. Germline assignment: CDR1 SGHNT and CDR2 YYREEE (reference sequence). The CDR3 reads CASSWSRGSLAEAFF. The CDR3 bases are TGTGCCAGCAGCTGGAGCCGGGGGAGCCTCGCTGAAGCTTTCTTT.